This is a list of T cell receptor beta chains from one sample in a study of T cells in localized non-small cell lung cancer. Sequencing was performed with immunoSEQ multiplex PCR; in TCRdb, only in-frame clones are kept and a portion is missing. The sample lists under 70,000 clones, roughly 85% occurring once. The sequencing here drew on peripheral blood, taken before any cancer treatment. Source of these receptors: a woman between 40 and 69 years old with stage I lung adenocarcinoma. The CDR3 runs from the conserved cysteine through the conserved F or W. D genes are given only for firm matches. Rows give clone size only sometimes, using once, few, many, or a class for an expanded clone.

clone_size d_call j_call v_call cdr3_nt cdr3_aa
NA NA TRBJ2-3 TRBV27 TGTGCCAGCAGGCTTATGTGGGGGGAAGGGGTCGCAGATACGCAGTATTTT CASRLMWGEGVADTQYF
NA TRBD2 TRBJ2-7 TRBV7-2 TGTGCCAGCAGCTTAAACTCGCGGGGGGCCGGGTCCTACGAGCAGTACTTC CASSLNSRGAGSYEQYF
NA NA TRBJ2-1 TRBV7-2 TGTGCCAGCAGCTTTGGGCAGGGGTCCTACAATGAGCAGTTCTTC CASSFGQGSYNEQFF
NA NA TRBJ1-3 TRBV9 TGTGCCAGCAGCGTAGGGGCAGTCTCTGGAAACACCATATATTTT CASSVGAVSGNTIYF
NA TRBD1 TRBJ1-5 TRBV15 TGTGCCACCAGGTACTCGGACAGGATGAATCAGCCCCAGCATTTT CATRYSDRMNQPQHF
NA TRBD1 TRBJ1-2 TRBV19 TGTGCCAGTAGTAAAGAAGACAGGGGTAACTATGGCTACACCTTC CASSKEDRGNYGYTF
NA NA TRBJ1-1 TRBV6-5 TGTGCCAGCTCAACTAGAGATCGGTTGACTGAAGCTTTCTTT CASSTRDRLTEAFF
NA NA TRBJ1-2 TRBV30 TGTGCCTGGAGTCCACCCGAGCGGGGGGTTGGCTACACCTTC CAWSPPERGVGYTF
once TRBD1 TRBJ2-5 TRBV10-1 TGCGCCAGCAGTGAGACAGGGGGCTTCGAGACCCAGTACTTC CASSETGGFETQYF
NA NA TRBJ1-2 TRBV2 TGTGCCAGCAGTGTGGGGGACCTAAGAGGCGGCTACACCTTC CASSVGDLRGGYTF
NA TRBD2 TRBJ2-3 TRBV11-2 TGTGCCAGCAGCCTTGGGACTAGCGGGGGGTTGGATACGCAGTATTTT CASSLGTSGGLDTQYF
NA NA TRBJ1-6 TRBV30 TGTGCCTGGAGTGTAAGGGGGAATTCACCCCTCCACTTT CAWSVRGNSPLHF
NA NA TRBJ1-6 TRBV4-2 TGTGCCAGCAGCCAAGATTCGGTCAGCAATTCACCCCTCCACTTT CASSQDSVSNSPLHF
NA NA TRBJ2-1 TRBV18 TGTGCCAGCTCACTCTTAGAGCTCTCGTCGCAGTTCTTC CASSLLELSSQFF
NA NA TRBJ1-1 TRBV4-1 TGCGCCAGCAGCCTCCCCATCCCCGGGACTGAAGCTTTCTTT CASSLPIPGTEAFF
once NA TRBJ1-5 TRBV30 TGTGCCTGGACCCATTCGGATGGAGGTAGCAATCAGCCCCAGCATTTT CAWTHSDGGSNQPQHF
NA NA TRBJ1-6 TRBV5-4 TGTGCCAGCAGCGCGCCCTCCGGGGATAATTCACCCCTCCACTTT CASSAPSGDNSPLHF
NA TRBD1 TRBJ1-4 TRBV29-1 TGCAGCGTTGAAGGGACAGGGACTAATGAAAAACTGTTTTTT CSVEGTGTNEKLFF
NA TRBD1 TRBJ2-6 TRBV9 TGTGCCAGCAGCGTAGATTGGGTGGACAGGGAAGGACCCTCTGGGGCCAACGTCCTGACTTTC CASSVDWVDREGPSGANVLTF
NA TRBD1 TRBJ1-1 TRBV4-3 TGCGCCAGCAGCCAAGCGGGAGGGGGCTCGAACACTGAAGCTTTCTTT CASSQAGGGSNTEAFF
few TRBD2 TRBJ2-3 TRBV9 TGTGCCAGCAGCCCCCTAGGTAGCGGGACCCCCACAGATACGCAGTATTTT CASSPLGSGTPTDTQYF
NA NA TRBJ1-1 TRBV5-1 TGCGCCAGCAGCTTGGCGGTGAACACTGAAGCTTTCTTT CASSLAVNTEAFF
NA NA TRBJ1-1 TRBV28 TGTGCCAGCACTTTTAGGTACACTGAAGCTTTCTTT CASTFRYTEAFF
once NA TRBJ2-6 TRBV7-8 TGTGCCAGCAGCTTAGTTCCGGGGGCTGGGGCCAACGTCCTGACTTTC CASSLVPGAGANVLTF
NA NA TRBJ2-2 TRBV11-1 TGTGCCAGCAGCTTTCAGGGACGGCACACCGGGGAGCTGTTTTTT CASSFQGRHTGELFF
NA NA TRBJ1-4 TRBV6-1 TGTGCCAGCAGTGAAGTGGGGGCGCGCGAAAAACTGTTTTTT CASSEVGAREKLFF
NA TRBD1 TRBJ2-7 TRBV6-5 TGTGCCAGCAGCCTGCGGGGCGACAGGGGTTACGAGCAGTACTTC CASSLRGDRGYEQYF
NA TRBD2 TRBJ2-2 TRBV6-6 TGTGCCAGCAGTTTCCCTAGCGGTACTAACACCGGGGAGCTGTTTTTT CASSFPSGTNTGELFF
NA NA TRBJ2-7 TRBV19 TGTGCCAGTGGGGCAGAAAGCTCCTACGAGCAGTACTTC CASGAESSYEQYF
NA NA TRBJ1-2 TRBV9 TGTGCCAGCAGCGTAAATACGCTCGATTATGGCTACACCTTC CASSVNTLDYGYTF
NA NA TRBJ2-7 TRBV11-2 TGTGCCAGCAGCTTAGCACAGTCCTACGAGCAGTACTTC CASSLAQSYEQYF
NA TRBD2 TRBJ2-1 TRBV28 TGTGCCAGCAGTCCCAATTTTAGCGGGGGCCCTAACAATGAGCAGTTCTTC CASSPNFSGGPNNEQFF
NA NA TRBJ1-2 TRBV27 TGTGCCAGCAGTTTGAGGGACTCCTATGGCTACACCTTC CASSLRDSYGYTF
NA NA TRBJ1-5 TRBV27 TGTGCCAGCAGTTTATTCGGCGGGTCGGATAGCAATCAGCCCCAGCATTTT CASSLFGGSDSNQPQHF
NA TRBD1 TRBJ2-7 TRBV10-3 TGTGCCATCAGTGAGCCAACGGGACAGGGCTCCTACGAGCAGTACTTC CAISEPTGQGSYEQYF
NA TRBD1 TRBJ1-2 TRBV5-6 TGTGCCAGCAGCTTGGTAGGACAGGGGGCCTCCTATGGCTACACCTTC CASSLVGQGASYGYTF